This record looks at one T cell receptor beta chain sequence and its context. Its antigen is unidentified. Per the germline V gene, CDR1 is MNHEY and CDR2 is SMNVEV (reference sequence). This CDR3 comprises 14 residues. Trimming cost V 2 bases and J 4 bases, with 11 bases left between them. These data originate in a study of graft-versus-host responses after intestinal transplantation. Background on the study: Isolated intestinal, liver-intestinal, or multivisceral transplants had been given to the recipients. Every transplant recipient was induced with anti-thymocyte globulin, then maintained on tacrolimus and steroids for roughly 3 years.

The study's findings and limits: Circulating GvH clones peaking coincided with falling HvG clones soon after transplant.

The table came from immunoSEQ multiplex PCR; TCRdb's copy has only in-frame clones and leaves some out. The sample lists 70,000 to 95,000 clones, approximately 95% occurring once. This material consisted of unstimulated CD8+ T cells sorted from spleen or lymph node cells, taken before transplant. The clonotype originates from a human donor who was the organ donor for an intestinal transplant. The V call is TRBV27, the J call TRBJ1-1; a weak D match, TRBD1 (6 bases). CDR3 coding DNA: TGTGCCAGCAGTTTAGGACAGAAGTTCACTGAAGCTTTCTTT. Residues: CASSLGQKFTEAFF.